The entry below gives a single TCR beta chain sequence along with its context. Its cognate antigen has yet to be identified. It has no much larger one-base neighbor in the sample; base qualities were not kept. Using a mixed TRB-A/B primer pool, multiplex touch-down PCR amplified rearranged TRB sequences covering the V, D and J segments. Two consecutive PCR reactions with Phusion HS II polymerase added Illumina adapters and sample indices to the amplicons. After gel purification with the NucleoSpin Gel and PCR Clean-up kit, the amplicons were checked using Qubit and an Agilent 2100 Bioanalyzer. Sequencing of libraries was carried out on an Illumina MiSeq in 600-cycle, single-indexed, paired-end runs. Concerning the study's data processing: MiXCR versions 2.12 and 3.0.5 were used to process the TRB sequences. A clone was defined as each unique CDR3 nucleotide sequence, and only productive sequences supported by at least two reads were kept. Shannon diversity, evenness, clonality (one minus evenness), and alpha-parameterized diversity profiles from alpha 0 to 5 were included as repertoire metrics. The IGoR algorithm was used to calculate generation probabilities of clones in the paired pre- and post-chemotherapy samples. TCRdb itself trimmed the public reads at Q25 with fastp, ran MiXCR and retained productive beta chains. Rows matching on CDR3 protein sequence are summarized as one entry with the most common DNA and genes. The V and J calls, along with clone size, are taken from TCRdb and not from the paper's own processing. The sample table holds over 1,500 distinct CDR3 sequences, of which around 31% were seen once. The leading ten clones occupy approximately 65% of the sample.

The CDR3 measures 14 amino acids from cysteine to phenylalanine. Only the CDR3 DNA stays, 42 bases, in frame from base 1. Per the germline V gene (reference sequence), DFQATT is the CDR1 and SNEGSKA is the CDR2. The trim is 0 bases for V and 5 bases for J, with a gap of 10 bases between the germline ends. This entry is derived from a study of T cell repertoires in aging, cancer and after chemotherapy (dated by TCRdb to between 2018 and 2020). Concerning the study at large: Six donor age groups were covered, ranging from 30 or younger up to 70 or older, and each group contained at least three individuals. Paired pre- and post-chemotherapy samples in the hematological group came from chronic lymphocytic leukemia patients treated with fludarabine- or bendamustine-based regimens. The cohort comprised 200 to 250 cancer patients, over 90 with hematological and around 120 with solid cancers, plus 95 healthy donors as a reference group. The study profiled peripheral blood TCR beta repertoires from healthy donors and cancer patients to examine immunoaging and T cell reconstitution after chemotherapy. In total, the full dataset held about 9 million TCR reads. Beyond this particular receptor, the publication reports: In healthy donors, the drop in TCR diversity with age came mainly from a loss of richness, whereas in cancer patients a loss of evenness also played a part. Compared with age-matched healthy donors, untreated patients with either hematological or solid cancers had significantly lower TCR diversity in the blood along with higher clonality. Median generation probability increased over the chemotherapy interval in both cancer cohorts, suggesting repertoire reconstitution through rebound thymic output. Lymphoid organ infiltration was present in hematological cancer patients, and this infiltration may itself impair thymic emigration or peripheral T cell expansion. According to the authors, the repertoire data do not allow conclusions to be drawn about immunological memory after chemotherapy.

TCR beta rearrangements were amplified from genomic DNA extracted from peripheral blood rather than from sorted cells or RNA. The sequence is built from TRBV20-1 and TRBJ2-2, with the D call tentatively TRBD1 or TRBD2, each fitting 5 bases. This receptor was obtained from a human donor with a blood cancer. The donor label of this sample is uncertain. The sample consisted of blood. In nucleotides, the sequence is TGCAGTGCTAGAGAAACTAGGGGTACCGGGGAGCTGTTTTTT. Its protein reads: CSARETRGTGELFF.